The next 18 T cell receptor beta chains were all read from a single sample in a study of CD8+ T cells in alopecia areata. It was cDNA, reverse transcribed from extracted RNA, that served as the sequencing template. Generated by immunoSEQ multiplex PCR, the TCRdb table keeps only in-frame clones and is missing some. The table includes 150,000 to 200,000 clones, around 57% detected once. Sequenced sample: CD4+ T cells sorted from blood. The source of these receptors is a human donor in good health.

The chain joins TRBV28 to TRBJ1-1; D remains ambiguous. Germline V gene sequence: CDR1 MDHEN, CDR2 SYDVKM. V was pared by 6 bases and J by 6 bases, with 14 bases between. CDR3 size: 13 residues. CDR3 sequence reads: CASSVSLRPEAFF. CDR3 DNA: TGTGCCAGCAGCGTCTCCTTGCGACCTGAAGCTTTCTTT.

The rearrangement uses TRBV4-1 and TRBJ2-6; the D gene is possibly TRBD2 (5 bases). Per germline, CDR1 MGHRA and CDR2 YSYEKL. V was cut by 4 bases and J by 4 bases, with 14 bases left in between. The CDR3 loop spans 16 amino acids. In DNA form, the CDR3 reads TGCGCCAGCAGCCCTCTTCGGGGTGGCGGGGCCAACGTCCTGACTTTC. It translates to CASSPLRGGGANVLTF.

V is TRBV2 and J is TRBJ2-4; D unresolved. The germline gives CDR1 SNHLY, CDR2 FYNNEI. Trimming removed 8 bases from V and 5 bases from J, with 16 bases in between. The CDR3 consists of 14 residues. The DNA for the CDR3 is TGTGCCAGCTCCTTGAAGCAGATCGAAAACATTCAGTACTTC. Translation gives CASSLKQIENIQYF.

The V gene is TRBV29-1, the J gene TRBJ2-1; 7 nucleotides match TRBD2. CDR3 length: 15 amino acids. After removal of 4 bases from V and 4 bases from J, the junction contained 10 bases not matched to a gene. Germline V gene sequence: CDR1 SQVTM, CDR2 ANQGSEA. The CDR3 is CSVVYGGRTYNEQFF. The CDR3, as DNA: TGCAGCGTTGTGTACGGCGGGAGAACTTACAATGAGCAGTTCTTC.

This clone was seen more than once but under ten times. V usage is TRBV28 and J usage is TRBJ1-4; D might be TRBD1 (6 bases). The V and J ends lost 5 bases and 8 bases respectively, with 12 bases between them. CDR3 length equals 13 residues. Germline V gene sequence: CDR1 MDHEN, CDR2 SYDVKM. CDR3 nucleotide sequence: TGTGCCAGCAGTCCCCCCAGGGGCGAAAAACTGTTTTTT. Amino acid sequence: CASSPPRGEKLFF.

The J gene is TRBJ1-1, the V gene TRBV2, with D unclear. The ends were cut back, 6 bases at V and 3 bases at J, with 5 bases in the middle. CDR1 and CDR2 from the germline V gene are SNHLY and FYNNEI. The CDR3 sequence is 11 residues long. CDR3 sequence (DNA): TGTGCCAGCAGGGAGTACACTGAAGCTTTCTTT. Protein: CASREYTEAFF.

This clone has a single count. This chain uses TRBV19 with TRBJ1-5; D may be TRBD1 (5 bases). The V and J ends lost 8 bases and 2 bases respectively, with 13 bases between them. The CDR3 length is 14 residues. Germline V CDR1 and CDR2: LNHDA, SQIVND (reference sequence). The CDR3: CASGGFGGNQPQHF. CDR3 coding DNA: TGTGCCAGTGGGGGATTCGGGGGCAATCAGCCCCAGCATTTT.

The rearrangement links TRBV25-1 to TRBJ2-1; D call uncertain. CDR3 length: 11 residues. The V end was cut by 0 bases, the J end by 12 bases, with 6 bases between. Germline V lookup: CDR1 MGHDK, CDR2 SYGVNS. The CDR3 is CASSEYLGQFF. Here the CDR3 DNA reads TGTGCCAGCAGTGAATATCTGGGGCAGTTCTTC.

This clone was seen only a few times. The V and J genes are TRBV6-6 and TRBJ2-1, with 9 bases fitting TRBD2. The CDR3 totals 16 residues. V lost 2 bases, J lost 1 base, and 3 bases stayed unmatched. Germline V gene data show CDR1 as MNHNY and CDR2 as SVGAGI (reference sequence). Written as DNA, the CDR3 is TGTGCCAGCAGTTACGGGAGCGGGAGGTCCTACAATGAGCAGTTCTTC. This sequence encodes CASSYGSGRSYNEQFF.

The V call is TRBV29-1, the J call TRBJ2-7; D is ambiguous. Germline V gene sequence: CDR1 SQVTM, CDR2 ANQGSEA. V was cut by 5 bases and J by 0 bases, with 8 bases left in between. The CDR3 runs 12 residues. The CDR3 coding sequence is TGCAGCGTTACAGAGTTCTCCTACGAGCAGTACTTC. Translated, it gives CSVTEFSYEQYF.

DNA for the CDR3: TGTGCCAGCAGGGGGACAGGGGGCACCGGGGAGCTGTTTTTT. Residues: CASRGTGGTGELFF. The rearrangement uses TRBV2 and TRBJ2-2, with 11 bases that match TRBD1. CDR3 size: 14 residues. Germline-derived CDR1 and CDR2 are SNHLY and FYNNEI. V lost 6 bases and J lost 4; bases outside the gene matches: 1. The full variable domain, in which reference TRBV2 and TRBJ2-2 provide the parts outside the CDR3, is EPEVTQTPSHQVTQMGQEVILRCVPISNHLYFYWYRQILGQKVEFLVSFYNNEISEKSEIFDDQFSVERPDGSNFTLKIRSTKLEDSAMYFCASRGTGGTGELFFGEGSRLTVL.

The CDR3 DNA follows: TGTGCCAGCGCCACTACTAGCGGAGCCTACGAGCAGTACTTC. Translated: CASATTSGAYEQYF. The chain has TRBV7-6 and TRBJ2-7, with 8 bases fitting TRBD2. Germline V gene sequence: CDR1 SGHVS, CDR2 FNYEAQ. V dropped 8 bases and J dropped 2; count of bases not matched to a gene: 8. This CDR3 is built from 14 residues.

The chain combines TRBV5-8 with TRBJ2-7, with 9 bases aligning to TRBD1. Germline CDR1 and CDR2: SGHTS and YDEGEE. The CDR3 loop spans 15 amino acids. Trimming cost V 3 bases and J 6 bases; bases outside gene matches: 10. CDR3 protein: CASSYSGTGQSEQYF. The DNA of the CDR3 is TGTGCCAGCAGCTACTCCGGGACAGGGCAGAGCGAGCAGTACTTC.

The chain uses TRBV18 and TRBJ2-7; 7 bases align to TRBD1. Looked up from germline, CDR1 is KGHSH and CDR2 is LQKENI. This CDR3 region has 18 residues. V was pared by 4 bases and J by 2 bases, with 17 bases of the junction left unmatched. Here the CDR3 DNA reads TGTGCCAGCTCACAACAGGGGCCTCAGGTACTATACCCCTACGAGCAGTACTTC. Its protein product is CASSQQGPQVLYPYEQYF.

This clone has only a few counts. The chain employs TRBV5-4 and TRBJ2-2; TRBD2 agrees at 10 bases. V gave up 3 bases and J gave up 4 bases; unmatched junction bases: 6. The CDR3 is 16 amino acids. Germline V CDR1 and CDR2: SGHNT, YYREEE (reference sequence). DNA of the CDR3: TGTGCCAGCAGCTCTTCCGGACTAGCGGTCACCGGGGAGCTGTTTTTT. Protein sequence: CASSSSGLAVTGELFF. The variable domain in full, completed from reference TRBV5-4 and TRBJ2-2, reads ETGVTQSPTHLIKTRGQQVTLRCSSQSGHNTVSWYQQALGQGPQFIFQYYREEENGRGNFPPRFSGLQFPNYSSELNVNALELDDSALYLCASSSSGLAVTGELFFGEGSRLTVL.

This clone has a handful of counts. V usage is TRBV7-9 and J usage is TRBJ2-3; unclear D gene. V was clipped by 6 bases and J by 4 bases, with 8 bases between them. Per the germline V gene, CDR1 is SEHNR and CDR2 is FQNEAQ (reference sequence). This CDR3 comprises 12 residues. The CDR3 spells CASRPTPDTQYF. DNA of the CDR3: TGTGCCAGCAGACCCACTCCAGATACGCAGTATTTT. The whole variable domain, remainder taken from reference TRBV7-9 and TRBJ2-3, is DTGVSQNPRHKITKRGQNVTFRCDPISEHNRLYWYRQTLGQGPEFLTYFQNEAQLEKSRLLSDRFSAERPKGSFSTLEIQRTEQGDSAMYLCASRPTPDTQYFGPGTRLTVL.

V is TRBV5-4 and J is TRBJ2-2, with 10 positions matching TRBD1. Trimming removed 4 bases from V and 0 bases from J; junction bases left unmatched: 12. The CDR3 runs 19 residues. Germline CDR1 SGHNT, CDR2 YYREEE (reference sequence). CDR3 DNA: TGTGCCAGCAGCGACACGGACAGGGGGACGCCGACGAACACCGGGGAGCTGTTTTTT. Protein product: CASSDTDRGTPTNTGELFF.

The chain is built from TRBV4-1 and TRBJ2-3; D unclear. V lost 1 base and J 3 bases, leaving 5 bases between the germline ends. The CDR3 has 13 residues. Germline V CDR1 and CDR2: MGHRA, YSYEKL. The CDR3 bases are TGCGCCAGCAGCCAAGTCAAGACAGATACGCAGTATTTT. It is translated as CASSQVKTDTQYF.